A selection of T cell receptor beta chains follows, all from one sample in a study of cytomegalovirus exposure and HLA in healthy donors. Assay used: immunoSEQ multiplex PCR; TCRdb lists only in-frame clones, some missing. In the table there are around 210,000 clones, around 80% of which are singletons. The sample taken for sequencing was PBMCs. The receptors were sampled from a man in his forties or fifties in good health and CMV-seronegative. The CDR3 runs from the conserved cysteine through the conserved F or W. D genes are given only for firm matches. The size entry is marked missing in some rows and otherwise reads once, few, many or a size class.

TGTTCCAGCAGCACCGCTAGCGGGATTGGCCTGGCCCATTACGAGCAGTACTTC,CSSSTASGIGLAHYEQYF,TRBJ2-7,few,TRBD2,TRBV7-9
TGTGCCAGCAGTCTTCAGGGTAGCTCCTACGAGCAGTACTTC,CASSLQGSSYEQYF,TRBJ2-7,once,-,TRBV27
TGTGCCAGCAGTTTAAGTCGGGGGAGGGTCGGGGAGCTGTTTTTT,CASSLSRGRVGELFF,TRBJ2-2,-,TRBD2,TRBV27
TGCGCCAGCACGCTTACAGGGGGCACTGAAGCTTTCTTT,CASTLTGGTEAFF,TRBJ1-1,-,TRBD1,TRBV5-1
TGTGCCATCAGTGAGTACGGGGGGGGGCAGTACTTC,CAISEYGGGQYF,TRBJ2-7,-,TRBD2,TRBV10-3
TGTGCCAGTAGTAAGACAGATTATAATTCACCCCTCCACTTT,CASSKTDYNSPLHF,TRBJ1-6,-,-,TRBV19
TGTGCCAGCAGCAGGGGACAGCAAGAGACCCAGTACTTC,CASSRGQQETQYF,TRBJ2-5,-,TRBD1,TRBV6-5
TGTGCCATCAGTGAGTCGGGGAGTCAGCAGTACTTC,CAISESGSQQYF,TRBJ2-7,few,-,TRBV10-3
TGCAGCGCCTCTGGCTTCAACACCGGGGAGCTGTTTTTT,CSASGFNTGELFF,TRBJ2-2,-,-,TRBV29-1
TGTGCCAGCAGTAGACAGGGGGGCAATCAGCCCCAGCATTTT,CASSRQGGNQPQHF,TRBJ1-5,-,TRBD1,TRBV6-5
TGTGCCAGCAGCTTAACCCAGGGCATTAACACTGAAGCTTTCTTT,CASSLTQGINTEAFF,TRBJ1-1,-,-,TRBV7-2
TGTGCCAGCAGCCCGACTCCAGGGGGGTTAACGCAGTATTTT,CASSPTPGGLTQYF,TRBJ2-3,-,-,TRBV7-9
TGTGCCAGCAGCTCTAGCTCGGACGGGAGGTTCTCCTACGAGCAGTACTTC,CASSSSSDGRFSYEQYF,TRBJ2-7,-,TRBD2,TRBV7-9
TGTGCCAGTTCGGCCGCTAGATCCTACGAGCAGTACTTC,CASSAARSYEQYF,TRBJ2-7,-,-,TRBV19
TGCGCCAGCAGTGAGTCAGCGGGGGGCGGAACAGATACGCAGTATTTT,CASSESAGGGTDTQYF,TRBJ2-3,once,TRBD2,TRBV10-1
TGTGCCTGGGCGGGGGGAGCAGGTGAGCAGTACTTC,CAWAGGAGEQYF,TRBJ2-7,few,TRBD2,TRBV30
TGTGCCAGCAGCCCCACGGCCGGGGATGCGCAGTATTTT,CASSPTAGDAQYF,TRBJ2-3,once,-,TRBV5-5
TGTGCCAGCAGCTTCTACCAACAGGGAAGGAACACTGAAGCTTTCTTT,CASSFYQQGRNTEAFF,TRBJ1-1,-,-,TRBV5-4
TGCGCCAGCAGCTTGGGCGGCCTAGCGGGCCCCTACGAGCAGTACTTC,CASSLGGLAGPYEQYF,TRBJ2-7,-,TRBD2,TRBV5-1
TGTGCCAGCAGCTTTCCCGGACTAGCGGGGACTAGCACAGATACGCAGTATTTT,CASSFPGLAGTSTDTQYF,TRBJ2-3,-,TRBD2,TRBV5-6
TGTGCCAGCAGTGACTACCAAGAGACCCAGTACTTC,CASSDYQETQYF,TRBJ2-5,-,-,TRBV25-1
TGTGCCAGCGCCACAGGGCTAGGTGAAAAACTGTTTTTT,CASATGLGEKLFF,TRBJ1-4,-,-,TRBV2
TGTGCCAGCAGCCGTCAACTAGCGGGAGAAGAGACCCAGTACTTC,CASSRQLAGEETQYF,TRBJ2-5,-,TRBD2,TRBV7-2
TGTGCCAGCAGACTTGACACGCCCTACGAGCAGTACTTC,CASRLDTPYEQYF,TRBJ2-7,few,-,TRBV2
TGTGCCAGTACTCGCTATGTCTCTGGGGCCAACGTCCTGACTTTC,CASTRYVSGANVLTF,TRBJ2-6,-,-,TRBV19
TGTGCCAGCAGCACCCCCCGGGACACCGGACCCCTCTCCTACAATGAGCAGTTCTTC,CASSTPRDTGPLSYNEQFF,TRBJ2-1,-,-,TRBV9
TGTGCCAGGACTAGCGGGAGGGCTAAACCCTACGAGCAGTACTTC,CARTSGRAKPYEQYF,TRBJ2-7,once,TRBD2,TRBV2
TGTGCCAGCACCCAGGGTTACGAGCAGTACTTC,CASTQGYEQYF,TRBJ2-7,-,-,TRBV28
TGTGCCAGCAGCGGGGGGAGGACTAGCGGACCCTACGAGCAGTACTTC,CASSGGRTSGPYEQYF,TRBJ2-7,-,TRBD2,TRBV9
TGTGCCAGCAGTTTCAGACAGGGGGCGACTTTCTTT,CASSFRQGATFF,TRBJ1-1,-,TRBD1,TRBV28
TGTGCCAGCAGTTACTCGGAGGGCTACGAGCAGTACTTC,CASSYSEGYEQYF,TRBJ2-7,few,-,TRBV6-5
TGTGCCAGCAGCGAAGGGTCCGGACGGGGGTATGGCACTGAAGCTTTCTTT,CASSEGSGRGYGTEAFF,TRBJ1-1,-,-,TRBV7-3
TGCAGCGTGGGGAGGGGTAACACTGAAGCTTTCTTT,CSVGRGNTEAFF,TRBJ1-1,-,-,TRBV29-1
TGTGCCAGCAGTGAGCCAGGACAGAACCAAGAGACCCAGTACTTC,CASSEPGQNQETQYF,TRBJ2-5,few,-,TRBV25-1
TGTGCCAGCAGTAAAACAGACAGGGCCTACGAGCAGTACTTC,CASSKTDRAYEQYF,TRBJ2-7,once,TRBD1,TRBV6-1
TGTGCCAGCAGCCAAGAGTCGGGACAGGGAGTCACCGGGGAGCTGTTTTTT,CASSQESGQGVTGELFF,TRBJ2-2,once,TRBD1,TRBV4-2
TGTGCCAGCAGCCACGCGGACAGGGGCATGGGTAATGAAAAACTGTTTTTT,CASSHADRGMGNEKLFF,TRBJ1-4,once,TRBD1,TRBV4-2
TGCGCCAGCAGCTTGGGGGGGGTCCCAAGCTACGAGCAGTACTTC,CASSLGGVPSYEQYF,TRBJ2-7,once,-,TRBV5-1
TGTGCCAGCAGATCGGGACTGAATAGCAATCAGCCCCAGCATTTT,CASRSGLNSNQPQHF,TRBJ1-5,-,-,TRBV6-5
TGTGCCTGGAGTGTGGAAGAGGCGGCCTTC,CAWSVEEAAF,TRBJ2-7,-,-,TRBV30
TGTGCCAGCAGTGAACGAGGGGGAGCTGGGGCCAACGTCCTGACTTTC,CASSERGGAGANVLTF,TRBJ2-6,-,-,TRBV2
TGTGCCAGCAGCTTAGATGCGGGAGTAGGGTACGAGCAGTACTTC,CASSLDAGVGYEQYF,TRBJ2-7,-,TRBD2,TRBV7-2
TGCGCCAGCAGCTTCACTTTAGCGATAGGAGGAAACATTCAGTACTTC,CASSFTLAIGGNIQYF,TRBJ2-4,-,-,TRBV5-1
TGTGCCTGGAGGAGGAAATCCGGGGACTATGGCTACACCTTC,CAWRRKSGDYGYTF,TRBJ1-2,once,-,TRBV30
TGCAGCGTTAGGGGACACCCTTCCTACGAGCAGTACTTC,CSVRGHPSYEQYF,TRBJ2-7,-,-,TRBV29-1
TGTGCCAGCAGTGGGACTAGCTCATTCTACGAGCAGTACTTC,CASSGTSSFYEQYF,TRBJ2-7,few,TRBD2,TRBV6-6
TGTGCCAGCAGCCAAGATCAGCGGGAAGAGACCCAGTACTTC,CASSQDQREETQYF,TRBJ2-5,-,-,TRBV4-2
TGTGCCAGCAGCGGAGGACAGGGGGCCTACGAGCAGTACTTC,CASSGGQGAYEQYF,TRBJ2-7,once,TRBD1,TRBV11-2
TGTGCCAGCAGCTTTAGGGGGGGAGTCAACAATGAGCAGTTCTTC,CASSFRGGVNNEQFF,TRBJ2-1,few,-,TRBV7-9
TGTGCCAGCAGCTCCCCTCTAGCGGGAAAGACAGATACGCAGTATTTT,CASSSPLAGKTDTQYF,TRBJ2-3,-,TRBD2,TRBV7-3
TGTGCCAGCAGGCATACAGGGGGCGAAGAAAAACTGTTTTTT,CASRHTGGEEKLFF,TRBJ1-4,-,TRBD1,TRBV27
TGTGCCTGGAGCCGACACCCACAGGGGGTGAGAGACGAGCAGTACTTC,CAWSRHPQGVRDEQYF,TRBJ2-7,-,TRBD1,TRBV30
TGTGCCATCAGTGGACTAGCGGGGCTCAATGAGCAGTTCTTC,CAISGLAGLNEQFF,TRBJ2-1,-,TRBD2,TRBV10-3
TGTGCCAGCAGTCGGGGCGGGGAACCCGCGAACACCGGGGAGCTGTTTTTT,CASSRGGEPANTGELFF,TRBJ2-2,-,-,TRBV28
TGTGCCAGCAGCTTCGACAGGGGTCTACCAGATACGCAGTATTTT,CASSFDRGLPDTQYF,TRBJ2-3,-,TRBD1,TRBV5-6
TGTGCCAGCAAACTAGACGGGGTGGAGCAGTTCTTC,CASKLDGVEQFF,TRBJ2-1,-,-,TRBV2
TGTGCCAGTAGTATACCACAGGGTATCTACGAGCAGTACTTC,CASSIPQGIYEQYF,TRBJ2-7,few,-,TRBV19
TGTGCCAGCAGCGTGCTACAGGGGTCGAGCACAGATACGCAGTATTTT,CASSVLQGSSTDTQYF,TRBJ2-3,-,TRBD1,TRBV9
TGTGCCAGCTTTCAAGCGGGCGCCGGGGAGCTGTTTTTT,CASFQAGAGELFF,TRBJ2-2,once,-,TRBV18
TGTGCCAGCAGGGCCAGGACAGGGGGCGGCGAGCAGTACTTC,CASRARTGGGEQYF,TRBJ2-7,-,TRBD1,TRBV6-1